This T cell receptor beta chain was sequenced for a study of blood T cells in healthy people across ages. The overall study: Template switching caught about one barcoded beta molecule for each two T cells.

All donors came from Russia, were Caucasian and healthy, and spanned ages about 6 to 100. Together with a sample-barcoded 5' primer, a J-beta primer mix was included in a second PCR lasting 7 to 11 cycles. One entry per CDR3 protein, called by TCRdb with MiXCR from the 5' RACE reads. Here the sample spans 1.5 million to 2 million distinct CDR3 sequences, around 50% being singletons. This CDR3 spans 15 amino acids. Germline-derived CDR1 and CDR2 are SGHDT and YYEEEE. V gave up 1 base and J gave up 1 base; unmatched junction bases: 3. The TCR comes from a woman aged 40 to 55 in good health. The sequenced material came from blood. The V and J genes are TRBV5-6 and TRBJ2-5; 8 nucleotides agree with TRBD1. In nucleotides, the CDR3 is TGTGCCAGCAGCTTGCAGGGGGCGCTCCAAGAGACCCAGTACTTC. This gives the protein CASSLQGALQETQYF.